The present entry profiles one TCR beta chain with its context. The antigen remains unidentified. These data belong to a study of vaccination and CD4 T cells after COVID-19. Once obtained from cultured CD4+ T cells, the DNA was sequenced using the Oncomine TCR Beta short-read assay. TCRdb itself ran the PCR reads through MiXCR, one entry per CDR3 protein. The profile covers about 10,000 distinct CDR3 sequences, with about half appearing a single time and 15% to 20% taken by the ten largest. Treatment noted: roughly ten-day PBMC culture with coronavirus spike peptide pools or control peptides (ViraFEST assay). The CDR3 sequence is 12 residues long. CDR1 SNHLY and CDR2 FYNNEI come from the germline V gene. V was pared by 5 bases and J by 4 bases, with 9 bases between.

This sequence was found in a human donor who had recovered from COVID-19. The chain links TRBV2 to TRBJ2-7; D is perhaps TRBD2 (6 bases). Sequencing was carried out using CD4+ T cells from blood, cultured in vitro. CDR3 region: CASSPREYEQYF. The CDR3, as DNA: TGTGCCAGCAGTCCCCGGGAGTACGAGCAGTACTTC.